Listed below are T cell receptor beta chains from one sample, sequenced in a study of shared clonotypes between healthy human individuals. The assay was immunoSEQ multiplex PCR, and TCRdb's table has in-frame clones only and misses some. The data show 750,000 to 1,000,000 clones, roughly 92% seen once. Source material: naive CD8+ T cells sorted from blood. Source of these receptors: a man aged 30-40 years in good health. Both conserved end residues are part of each CDR3. D genes are given only for firm matches. Clone size appears in some rows only: once, few, many, or a class for an expanded clone.

v_call: TRBV4-3
j_call: TRBJ2-7
clone_size: -
d_call: TRBD2
cdr3_nt: TGCGCCAGCAGCCAAGACCTAGCGGGAGTGTCCTACGAGCAGTACTTC
cdr3_aa: CASSQDLAGVSYEQYF

v_call: TRBV7-9
j_call: TRBJ1-5
clone_size: -
d_call: -
cdr3_nt: TGTGCCAGCAGCTTAGGTGGGAACTACCAGCCCCAGCATTTT
cdr3_aa: CASSLGGNYQPQHF

v_call: TRBV27
j_call: TRBJ2-2
clone_size: -
d_call: -
cdr3_nt: TGTGCCAGCAGACGGGGGACCGGGGAGCTGTTTTTT
cdr3_aa: CASRRGTGELFF

v_call: TRBV5-4
j_call: TRBJ2-3
clone_size: once
d_call: TRBD1
cdr3_nt: TGTGCCAGCAGCTTGGCAGGGGGTGCAGATACGCAGTATTTT
cdr3_aa: CASSLAGGADTQYF

v_call: TRBV27
j_call: TRBJ2-7
clone_size: -
d_call: -
cdr3_nt: TGTGCCAGCAGGGGAGGTCCCTACGAGCAGTACTTC
cdr3_aa: CASRGGPYEQYF

v_call: TRBV6-6
j_call: TRBJ2-7
clone_size: once
d_call: -
cdr3_nt: TGTGCCAGCAGTTACGCGGCCGGGACATATTCCTACGAGCAGTACTTC
cdr3_aa: CASSYAAGTYSYEQYF

v_call: TRBV10-1
j_call: TRBJ2-2
clone_size: once
d_call: TRBD2
cdr3_nt: TGCGCCAGCAGTGAGTCCCCCCTAGCGGGAAACACCGGGGAGCTGTTTTTT
cdr3_aa: CASSESPLAGNTGELFF

v_call: TRBV28
j_call: TRBJ2-5
clone_size: -
d_call: TRBD1
cdr3_nt: TGTGCCAGCAGTCAAATGGGGACAGGGACCGCGGAGACCCAGTACTTC
cdr3_aa: CASSQMGTGTAETQYF

v_call: TRBV5-1
j_call: TRBJ1-2
clone_size: -
d_call: TRBD1
cdr3_nt: TGCGCCAGCAGCTTGGCCCAGGGGGCCATCTATGGCTACACCTTC
cdr3_aa: CASSLAQGAIYGYTF

v_call: TRBV14
j_call: TRBJ2-7
clone_size: -
d_call: TRBD1
cdr3_nt: TGTGCCAGCAGCCAAGGTGCCGGGACAGGGAACTACGAGCAGTACTTC
cdr3_aa: CASSQGAGTGNYEQYF

v_call: TRBV5-1
j_call: TRBJ1-1
clone_size: -
d_call: -
cdr3_nt: TGCGCCAGCAGCTTTACAGGTTTTGAAGCTTTCTTT
cdr3_aa: CASSFTGFEAFF

v_call: TRBV9
j_call: TRBJ2-7
clone_size: -
d_call: -
cdr3_nt: TGTGCCAGCAGCGTAGCGGTTGGGGGTCTCTACGAGCAGTACTTC
cdr3_aa: CASSVAVGGLYEQYF

v_call: TRBV6-1
j_call: TRBJ1-4
clone_size: -
d_call: TRBD1
cdr3_nt: TGTGCCAGCAGTTTACAGGGGCCTAATGAAAAACTGTTTTTT
cdr3_aa: CASSLQGPNEKLFF

v_call: TRBV27
j_call: TRBJ2-3
clone_size: -
d_call: -
cdr3_nt: TGTGCCAGCAGATCGCGAGGAGATACGCAGTATTTT
cdr3_aa: CASRSRGDTQYF

v_call: TRBV11-3
j_call: TRBJ1-2
clone_size: -
d_call: -
cdr3_nt: TGTGCCAGCAGCTTAAGAGGAAGACAGGTCGTCGTGGGTGGCTACACCTTC
cdr3_aa: CASSLRGRQVVVGGYTF

v_call: TRBV10-3
j_call: TRBJ2-5
clone_size: -
d_call: TRBD1
cdr3_nt: TGTGCCATCACCCCGGACAGGAGAGAGACCCAGTACTTC
cdr3_aa: CAITPDRRETQYF

v_call: TRBV5-1
j_call: TRBJ2-7
clone_size: -
d_call: TRBD1
cdr3_nt: TGCGCCAGCAGCTTGGTTCAGGGGGCCGCCGAGCAGTACTTC
cdr3_aa: CASSLVQGAAEQYF

v_call: TRBV4-1
j_call: TRBJ2-1
clone_size: -
d_call: -
cdr3_nt: TGCGCCAGCAGCCAGCGGGAGACAGGCGCCTACAATGAGCAGTTCTTC
cdr3_aa: CASSQRETGAYNEQFF

v_call: TRBV27
j_call: TRBJ2-5
clone_size: -
d_call: -
cdr3_nt: TGTGCCAGCAGTTTATCGGGGGGAGGAGAGTACCAAGAGACCCAGTACTTC
cdr3_aa: CASSLSGGGEYQETQYF

v_call: TRBV28
j_call: TRBJ2-2
clone_size: -
d_call: -
cdr3_nt: TGTGCCAGCAGTTTTCGGGAGATCGCCGGGGAGCTGTTTTTT
cdr3_aa: CASSFREIAGELFF

v_call: TRBV4-1
j_call: TRBJ2-1
clone_size: -
d_call: -
cdr3_nt: TGCGCCAGCAGCCAGGGGACAAGCTCCTACAATGAGCAGTTCTTC
cdr3_aa: CASSQGTSSYNEQFF

v_call: TRBV27
j_call: TRBJ1-2
clone_size: -
d_call: TRBD1
cdr3_nt: TGTGCCAGCAGTTTCGGGACAGCCTATGGCTACACCTTC
cdr3_aa: CASSFGTAYGYTF

v_call: TRBV6-6
j_call: TRBJ2-1
clone_size: -
d_call: TRBD2
cdr3_nt: TGTGCCAGCAGTTACTCGAAGGCTAGCGGGAGTAATGAGCAGTTCTTC
cdr3_aa: CASSYSKASGSNEQFF

v_call: TRBV5-4
j_call: TRBJ1-2
clone_size: -
d_call: -
cdr3_nt: TGTGCCAGCAGTTCGGAGATGACGTCCTCGTATGGCTACACCTTC
cdr3_aa: CASSSEMTSSYGYTF

v_call: TRBV5-4
j_call: TRBJ2-7
clone_size: once
d_call: TRBD2
cdr3_nt: TGTGCCAGCAGCTTGACTAGCGGGAGTACCCACGAGCAGTACTTC
cdr3_aa: CASSLTSGSTHEQYF

v_call: TRBV4-3
j_call: TRBJ2-7
clone_size: once
d_call: -
cdr3_nt: TGCGCCAGCAGCCAAGATCGGGGCTATCCCTACGAGCAGTACTTC
cdr3_aa: CASSQDRGYPYEQYF

v_call: TRBV7-7
j_call: TRBJ2-3
clone_size: -
d_call: -
cdr3_nt: TGTGCTAGCAGCTCCCAGGGTGGCACAGATACGCAGTATTTT
cdr3_aa: CASSSQGGTDTQYF

v_call: TRBV28
j_call: TRBJ2-7
clone_size: -
d_call: -
cdr3_nt: TGTGCCAGCAGTACGGGGAACGAGCAGTACTTC
cdr3_aa: CASSTGNEQYF

v_call: TRBV11-2
j_call: TRBJ2-5
clone_size: -
d_call: TRBD2
cdr3_nt: TGTGCCAGCAGCTTATCAAGTAGCGGGATCCAAGAGACCCAGTACTTC
cdr3_aa: CASSLSSSGIQETQYF

v_call: TRBV9
j_call: TRBJ2-7
clone_size: -
d_call: TRBD2
cdr3_nt: TGTGCCAGCAGCGCGGGGGCTAGCGGGACTCGGGTAGAGCAGTACTTC
cdr3_aa: CASSAGASGTRVEQYF

v_call: TRBV2
j_call: TRBJ2-7
clone_size: -
d_call: -
cdr3_nt: TGTGCCAGCACCGTTTTTGCGGGCTCCTACGAGCAGTACTTC
cdr3_aa: CASTVFAGSYEQYF

v_call: TRBV7-9
j_call: TRBJ2-1
clone_size: -
d_call: TRBD2
cdr3_nt: TGTGCCAGCAGCTTAGTCTGGCGGGAGATCCCCAATGAGCAGTTCTTC
cdr3_aa: CASSLVWREIPNEQFF

v_call: TRBV15
j_call: TRBJ2-2
clone_size: -
d_call: -
cdr3_nt: TGTGCCACCAGCGAGGGACCAAACACCGGGGAGCTGTTTTTT
cdr3_aa: CATSEGPNTGELFF

v_call: TRBV28
j_call: TRBJ2-7
clone_size: -
d_call: -
cdr3_nt: TGTGCCAGCAGTTTATTATGGGCTAGAGACCTCGAGAAGCGCGAGCAGTACTTC
cdr3_aa: CASSLLWARDLEKREQYF

v_call: TRBV27
j_call: TRBJ2-1
clone_size: -
d_call: -
cdr3_nt: TGTGCCAGCAAAATGATGAGCGGGTCCAACAATGAGCAGTTCTTC
cdr3_aa: CASKMMSGSNNEQFF

v_call: TRBV5-6
j_call: TRBJ2-7
clone_size: few
d_call: -
cdr3_nt: TGTGCCAGCAGCTTGGATGACGAGCAGTACTTC
cdr3_aa: CASSLDDEQYF

v_call: TRBV6-5
j_call: TRBJ1-1
clone_size: -
d_call: -
cdr3_nt: TGTGCCAGCAGTTACCCCGCTGAAGCTTTCTTT
cdr3_aa: CASSYPAEAFF

v_call: TRBV7-9
j_call: TRBJ2-7
clone_size: few
d_call: TRBD1
cdr3_nt: TGTGCCAGCACCCCTACGACAGGGACCTACGAGCAGTACTTC
cdr3_aa: CASTPTTGTYEQYF

v_call: TRBV30
j_call: TRBJ2-2
clone_size: few
d_call: -
cdr3_nt: TGTGCCTGGAGTGACAACACCGGGGAGCTGTTTTTT
cdr3_aa: CAWSDNTGELFF

v_call: TRBV7-9
j_call: TRBJ1-3
clone_size: -
d_call: -
cdr3_nt: TGTGCCAGCAGCGTGTATATTCCGGACTCTGGAAACACCATATATTTT
cdr3_aa: CASSVYIPDSGNTIYF

v_call: TRBV25-1
j_call: TRBJ2-1
clone_size: -
d_call: -
cdr3_nt: TGTGCCAGCAGCTCAAAGTTTGGTGAGCAGTTCTTC
cdr3_aa: CASSSKFGEQFF

v_call: TRBV30
j_call: TRBJ2-2
clone_size: -
d_call: -
cdr3_nt: TGTGCCTGGAGTGTAAGCCAGCTCACCGGGGAGCTGTTTTTT
cdr3_aa: CAWSVSQLTGELFF

v_call: TRBV19
j_call: TRBJ2-1
clone_size: -
d_call: -
cdr3_nt: TGTGCCAGTACTCCGGGGCGGCGCTCCTACAATGAGCAGTTCTTC
cdr3_aa: CASTPGRRSYNEQFF

v_call: TRBV27
j_call: TRBJ2-3
clone_size: -
d_call: -
cdr3_nt: TGTGCCAGCGGAGGGGCAGGATTCACAGATACGCAGTATTTT
cdr3_aa: CASGGAGFTDTQYF

v_call: TRBV19
j_call: TRBJ2-2
clone_size: -
d_call: -
cdr3_nt: TGTGCCAGTAGTACCCGGGACGGTTCGAACACCGGGGAGCTGTTTTTT
cdr3_aa: CASSTRDGSNTGELFF

v_call: TRBV6-5
j_call: TRBJ2-5
clone_size: once
d_call: -
cdr3_nt: TGTGCCAGCAGTTACTCTTTGGCCCAAGGAGAGACCCAGTACTTC
cdr3_aa: CASSYSLAQGETQYF

v_call: TRBV27
j_call: TRBJ2-1
clone_size: -
d_call: -
cdr3_nt: TGTGCCAGCAACGAGGAGGGGGCCTGGAATGAGCAGTTCTTC
cdr3_aa: CASNEEGAWNEQFF

v_call: TRBV4-1
j_call: TRBJ1-5
clone_size: -
d_call: -
cdr3_nt: TGCGCCAGCAGCCAAGAGACCGGGGGATACCAGCCCCAGCATTTT
cdr3_aa: CASSQETGGYQPQHF

v_call: TRBV7-6
j_call: TRBJ1-5
clone_size: many
d_call: -
cdr3_nt: TGTGCCAGCAGCTCCGCCGTAGGCAATACTTTACAGCCCCAGCATTTT
cdr3_aa: CASSSAVGNTLQPQHF